The clone carrying this T cell receptor beta chain was observed once. The source of the sample is a study of blood T cell repertoires in COVID-19. Sequencing used immunoSEQ multiplex PCR; TCRdb keeps in-frame clones, though not all of them. The repertoire holds a few hundred thousand clones, with around 89% as singletons. Germline V gives CDR1 SNHLY, CDR2 FYNNEI. The CDR3 length is 11 residues. Trimming removed 8 bases from V and 4 bases from J, with 6 bases in between. J is TRBJ2-1 and V is TRBV2, with unresolved D. Sequencing input: PBMCs or T cells enriched from blood (not recorded which). The TCR originated in a man aged 25-40 years who had recovered from COVID-19. The CDR3: CASSQYNEQFF. The CDR3 DNA follows: TGTGCCAGCTCACAGTACAATGAGCAGTTCTTC.